These 13 T cell receptor beta chains were sequenced from one sample in a study of shared clonotypes between healthy human individuals. Naive CD8 cells comprised CD45RO-negative, CCR7-positively selected cells, excluding terminally differentiated effector memory CD45RA+ cells. Profiling relied on immunoSEQ multiplex PCR, and the TCRdb table lists in-frame clones only, not all of them. The profile shows about 800,000 clones, about 96% of them singletons. Sample: naive CD8+ T cells sorted from blood. Source of these receptors: a young man in good health.

J is TRBJ2-1 and V is TRBV29-1, with 11 positions matching TRBD2. The CDR3 is 17 residues long. The germline V gene encodes CDR1 SQVTM and CDR2 ANQGSEA. V shed 4 bases and J 2 bases; nucleotides not matched to a gene: 10. CDR3 DNA sequence: TGCAGCGTTGGACTAGCGGGATTGCCGGGAGCCTACAATGAGCAGTTCTTC. It yields the protein CSVGLAGLPGAYNEQFF.

The table lists this clone with a count of one. V usage is TRBV6-4 and J usage is TRBJ2-1, with D perhaps TRBD1 (6 bases). V lost 4 bases and J 4 bases, leaving 17 bases between the germline ends. CDR3 length: 16 amino acids. CDR1 and CDR2 from the germline V gene are MRHNA and SNTAGT. DNA of the CDR3: TGTGCCAGCAGTGTTATCCTGGGGGCCTTGTACAATGAGCAGTTCTTC. Translated: CASSVILGALYNEQFF.

This chain joins TRBV15 and TRBJ2-5; D gene unclear. Trimming stripped 1 base from V and 7 bases from J, with 22 bases between. CDR1 is LNHNV, CDR2 YYDKDF, per germline (reference sequence). This CDR3 comprises 17 residues. The CDR3: CATSRGRDRIQDWTQYF. In DNA form, the CDR3 reads TGTGCCACCAGCAGAGGCCGAGACCGAATACAAGATTGGACCCAGTACTTC.

Worth noting for this clone: The sample carries other DNA sequences with the same CDR3. The chain has TRBV4-3 and TRBJ2-7; maybe TRBD2 (5 bases). The CDR3 is 13 amino acids. Per germline, CDR1 LGHNA and CDR2 YSLEER. Trimming took 0 bases from V and 2 from J, leaving 5 bases between them. CDR3 in DNA: TGCGCCAGCAGCCAAGAGAGGGCCTACGAGCAGTACTTC. Translating it yields CASSQERAYEQYF.

The chain employs TRBV7-9 and TRBJ2-7; D not resolved. From germline, CDR1 is SEHNR and CDR2 FQNEAQ (reference sequence). The CDR3 is 15 amino acids. Trimming removed 4 bases at V and 0 bases at J, with 13 bases between. CDR3: CASSSAGGLSYEQYF. The CDR3 bases are TGTGCCAGCAGCTCCGCTGGCGGCCTCTCCTACGAGCAGTACTTC.

The chain carries TRBV7-6 and TRBJ2-5; weak D call: TRBD1 (5 bases). CDR3 length: 15 residues. Trimming removed 5 bases at V and 2 bases at J, with 15 bases between. Germline V CDR1 and CDR2: SGHVS, FNYEAQ. The CDR3 loop is CASSAGALGQETQYF. CDR3 nucleotide sequence: TGTGCCAGCAGCGCTGGGGCTTTGGGGCAAGAGACCCAGTACTTC.

V usage is TRBV29-1 and J usage is TRBJ2-6, with TRBD1 identical over 8 bases. Unmatched junction bases numbered 8, after V lost 4 bases and J lost 0 bases. Looked up from germline, CDR1 is SQVTM and CDR2 is ANQGSEA. This CDR3 comprises 17 residues. The chain's CDR3 is CSVGVWDRISGANVLTF. The DNA for the CDR3 is TGCAGCGTTGGGGTTTGGGACAGGATCTCTGGGGCCAACGTCCTGACTTTC.

The chain recombines TRBV5-1 with TRBJ1-4, with TRBD1 as a possible D gene (5 bases). CDR3 length: 15 residues. V was clipped by 4 bases and J by 8 bases, with 18 bases between them. CDR1 and CDR2 (germline): SGHRS, YFSETQ. CDR3 DNA sequence: TGCGCCAGCAGCCCCGCAGGGTTTCTCGGGGAAAAACTGTTTTTT. Translated, it gives CASSPAGFLGEKLFF.

The chain carries TRBV7-2 and TRBJ1-5, with D unresolved. This CDR3 region has 14 residues. Germline assignment: CDR1 SGHTA and CDR2 FQGNSA. Deletions cut 6 bases from V and 8 bases from J, with 17 bases between. CDR3 in DNA: TGTGCCAGCAGTCGCCCACGTTCCTATGAGCCCCAGCATTTT. Translating gives CASSRPRSYEPQHF.

The genes are TRBV10-1 and TRBJ2-2; tentatively, D is TRBD2 (6 bases). CDR1 is WNHNN and CDR2 is SYGVQD in the germline V gene (reference sequence). V lost 4 bases, J lost 6 bases, and 6 bases lay in between. This CDR3 contains 12 residues. The CDR3 nucleotides read TGCGCCAGCAGTGGGGGGGCCGGGGAGCTGTTTTTT. Translating it yields CASSGGAGELFF.

This clone is a singleton in its sample. V gene TRBV11-3 combines with J gene TRBJ2-4; 9 positions match TRBD2. After removal of 1 base from V and 8 bases from J, the junction contained 9 bases not matched to a gene. There are 16 residues in the CDR3. Looked up from germline, CDR1 is SGHNT and CDR2 is YENEEA. Here the CDR3 DNA reads TGTGCCAGCAGCTTAGTTTTGCGGGAGGGCGCGGACATTCAGTACTTC. Translation: CASSLVLREGADIQYF.

J is TRBJ1-3 and V is TRBV25-1, with no clear D. The V gene lost 4 bases and the J gene lost 0 bases, with 7 bases spanning the gap. CDR1 is MGHDK, CDR2 SYGVNS, per germline. This CDR3 comprises 14 residues. DNA for the CDR3: TGTGCCAGCAGTGGGGGAGCCTCTGGAAACACCATATATTTT. This translates into CASSGGASGNTIYF.

This chain connects TRBV27 to TRBJ1-1, with D tentatively TRBD1 (6 bases). Germline assignment: CDR1 MNHEY and CDR2 SMNVEV (reference sequence). The CDR3 covers 13 residues. Trimming shortened V by 6 bases and J by 4 bases, and 12 bases separated the two germline ends. CDR3 bases: TGTGCCAGCAGATCAGGGGTTGCCACTGAAGCTTTCTTT. Its protein product is CASRSGVATEAFF.